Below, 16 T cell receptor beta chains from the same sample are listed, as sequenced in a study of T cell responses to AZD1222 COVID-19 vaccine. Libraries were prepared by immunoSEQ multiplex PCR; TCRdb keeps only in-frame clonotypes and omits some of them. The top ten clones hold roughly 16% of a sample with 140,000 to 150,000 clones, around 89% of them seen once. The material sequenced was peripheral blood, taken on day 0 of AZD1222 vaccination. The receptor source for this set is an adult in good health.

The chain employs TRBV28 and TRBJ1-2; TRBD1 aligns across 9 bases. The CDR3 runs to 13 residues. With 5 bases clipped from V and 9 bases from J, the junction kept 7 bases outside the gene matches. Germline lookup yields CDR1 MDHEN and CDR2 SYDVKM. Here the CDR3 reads CASSGTGMGRYTF. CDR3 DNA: TGTGCCAGCAGTGGGACAGGGATGGGCCGCTACACCTTC.

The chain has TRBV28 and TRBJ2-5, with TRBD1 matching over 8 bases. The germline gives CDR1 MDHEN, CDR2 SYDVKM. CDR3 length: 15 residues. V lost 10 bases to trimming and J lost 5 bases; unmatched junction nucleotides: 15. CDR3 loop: CATVPDRGKWETQYF. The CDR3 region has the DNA TGTGCCACCGTTCCCGACAGGGGTAAATGGGAGACCCAGTACTTC.

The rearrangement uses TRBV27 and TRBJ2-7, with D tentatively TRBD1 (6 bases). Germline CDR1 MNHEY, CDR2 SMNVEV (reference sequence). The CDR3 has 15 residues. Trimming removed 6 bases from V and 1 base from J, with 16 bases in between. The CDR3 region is CASSRTVGASYEQYF. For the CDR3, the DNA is TGTGCCAGCAGCCGGACAGTGGGGGCGTCCTACGAGCAGTACTTC.

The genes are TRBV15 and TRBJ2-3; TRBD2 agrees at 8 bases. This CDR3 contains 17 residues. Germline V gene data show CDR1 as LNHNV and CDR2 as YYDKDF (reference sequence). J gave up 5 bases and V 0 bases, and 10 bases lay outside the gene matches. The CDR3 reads CATSRDGPGGGIDTQYF. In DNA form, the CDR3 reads TGTGCCACCAGCAGAGATGGACCAGGCGGGGGGATAGATACGCAGTATTTT.

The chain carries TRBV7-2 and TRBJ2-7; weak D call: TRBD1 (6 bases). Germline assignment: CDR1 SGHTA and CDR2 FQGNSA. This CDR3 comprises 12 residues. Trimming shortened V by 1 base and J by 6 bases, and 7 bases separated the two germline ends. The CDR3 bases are TGTGCCAGCAGCTTAGGGGACACCGAGCAGTACTTC. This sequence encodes CASSLGDTEQYF.

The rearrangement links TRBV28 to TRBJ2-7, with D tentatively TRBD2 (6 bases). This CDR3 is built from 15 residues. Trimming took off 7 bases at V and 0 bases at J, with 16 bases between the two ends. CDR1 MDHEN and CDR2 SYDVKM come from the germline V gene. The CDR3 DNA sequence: TGTGCCAGCACCCCAGGAGGGGAAAGCTCCTACGAGCAGTACTTC. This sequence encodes CASTPGGESSYEQYF.

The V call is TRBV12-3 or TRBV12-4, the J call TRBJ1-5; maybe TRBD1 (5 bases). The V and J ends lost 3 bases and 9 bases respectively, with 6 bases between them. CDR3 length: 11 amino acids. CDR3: CASSFGGPQHF. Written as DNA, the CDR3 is TGTGCCAGCAGTTTTGGGGGGCCCCAGCATTTT.

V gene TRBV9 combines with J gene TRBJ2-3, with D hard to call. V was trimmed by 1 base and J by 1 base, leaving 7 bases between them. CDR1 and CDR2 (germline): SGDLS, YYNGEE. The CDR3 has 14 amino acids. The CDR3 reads CASSVLTGTDTQYF. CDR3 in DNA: TGTGCCAGCAGCGTATTAACCGGCACAGATACGCAGTATTTT.

The CDR3 DNA reads TGTGCCAGCAGGTCTGATGTTCGTGGAGAGACCCAGTACTTC. It is translated as CASRSDVRGETQYF. V usage is TRBV3-1 (or the pseudogene TRBV3-2) and J usage is TRBJ2-5; D not resolved. Trimming removed 6 bases at V and 4 bases at J, with 15 bases between. This CDR3 has 14 amino acids. Germline CDR1 and CDR2: LGHDT and YNNKEL (reference sequence).

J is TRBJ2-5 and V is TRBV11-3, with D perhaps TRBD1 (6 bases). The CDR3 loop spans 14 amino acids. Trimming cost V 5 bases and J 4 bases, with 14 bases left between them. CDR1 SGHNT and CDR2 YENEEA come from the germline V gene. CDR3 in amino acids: CASSNSGVGETQYF. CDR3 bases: TGTGCCAGCAGCAACTCAGGGGTGGGAGAGACCCAGTACTTC. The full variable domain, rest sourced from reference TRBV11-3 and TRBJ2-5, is EAGVVQSPRYKIIEKKQPVAFWCNPISGHNTLYWYLQNLGQGPELLIRYENEEAVDDSQLPKDRFSAERLKGVDSTLKIQPAELGDSAVYLCASSNSGVGETQYFGPGTRLLVL.

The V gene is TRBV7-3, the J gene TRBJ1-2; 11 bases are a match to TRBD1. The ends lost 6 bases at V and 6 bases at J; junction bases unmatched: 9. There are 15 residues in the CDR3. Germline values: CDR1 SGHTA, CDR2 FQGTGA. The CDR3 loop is CASRDPGQGDHGYTF. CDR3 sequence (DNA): TGTGCCAGCAGGGATCCGGGACAGGGGGATCATGGCTACACCTTC.

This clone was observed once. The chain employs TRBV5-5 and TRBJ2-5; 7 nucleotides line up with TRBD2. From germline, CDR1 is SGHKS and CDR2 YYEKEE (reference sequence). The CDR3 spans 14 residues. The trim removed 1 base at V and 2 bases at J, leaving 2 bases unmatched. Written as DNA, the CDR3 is TGTGCCAGCAGCTTGAGCGGGGTGCAAGAGACCCAGTACTTC. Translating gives CASSLSGVQETQYF.

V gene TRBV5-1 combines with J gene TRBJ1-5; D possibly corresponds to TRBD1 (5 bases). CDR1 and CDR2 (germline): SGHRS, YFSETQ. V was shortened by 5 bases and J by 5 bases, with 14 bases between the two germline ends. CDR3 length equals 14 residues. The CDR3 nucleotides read TGCGCCAGCAGTCCTGGGGGAGCCTATCAGCCCCAGCATTTT. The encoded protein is CASSPGGAYQPQHF.

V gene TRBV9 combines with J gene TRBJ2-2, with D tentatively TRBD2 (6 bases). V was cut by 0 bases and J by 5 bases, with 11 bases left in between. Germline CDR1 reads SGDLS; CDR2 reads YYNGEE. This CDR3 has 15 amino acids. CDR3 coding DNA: TGTGCCAGCAGCGTAGCTACGGGGGTGACCGGGGAGCTGTTTTTT. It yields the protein CASSVATGVTGELFF.

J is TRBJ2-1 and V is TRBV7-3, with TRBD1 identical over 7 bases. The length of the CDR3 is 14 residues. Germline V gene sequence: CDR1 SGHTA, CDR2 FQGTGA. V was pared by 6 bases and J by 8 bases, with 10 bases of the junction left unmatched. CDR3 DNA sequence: TGTGCCAGCAGGGAAGGGGGCGGTACGGATGAGCAGTTCTTC. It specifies CASREGGGTDEQFF. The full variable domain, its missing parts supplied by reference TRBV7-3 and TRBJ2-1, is GAGVSQTPSNKVTEKGKYVELRCDPISGHTALYWYRQSLGQGPEFLIYFQGTGAADDSGLPNDRFFAVRPEGSVSTLKIQRTERGDSAVYLCASREGGGTDEQFFGPGTRLTVL.

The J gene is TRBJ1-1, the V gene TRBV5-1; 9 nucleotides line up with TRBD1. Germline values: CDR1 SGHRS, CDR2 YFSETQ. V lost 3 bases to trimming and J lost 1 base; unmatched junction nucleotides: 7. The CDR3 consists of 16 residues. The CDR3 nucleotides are TGCGCCAGCAGCTCGGGGGACAGGGCTAAGAACACTGAAGCTTTCTTT. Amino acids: CASSSGDRAKNTEAFF.